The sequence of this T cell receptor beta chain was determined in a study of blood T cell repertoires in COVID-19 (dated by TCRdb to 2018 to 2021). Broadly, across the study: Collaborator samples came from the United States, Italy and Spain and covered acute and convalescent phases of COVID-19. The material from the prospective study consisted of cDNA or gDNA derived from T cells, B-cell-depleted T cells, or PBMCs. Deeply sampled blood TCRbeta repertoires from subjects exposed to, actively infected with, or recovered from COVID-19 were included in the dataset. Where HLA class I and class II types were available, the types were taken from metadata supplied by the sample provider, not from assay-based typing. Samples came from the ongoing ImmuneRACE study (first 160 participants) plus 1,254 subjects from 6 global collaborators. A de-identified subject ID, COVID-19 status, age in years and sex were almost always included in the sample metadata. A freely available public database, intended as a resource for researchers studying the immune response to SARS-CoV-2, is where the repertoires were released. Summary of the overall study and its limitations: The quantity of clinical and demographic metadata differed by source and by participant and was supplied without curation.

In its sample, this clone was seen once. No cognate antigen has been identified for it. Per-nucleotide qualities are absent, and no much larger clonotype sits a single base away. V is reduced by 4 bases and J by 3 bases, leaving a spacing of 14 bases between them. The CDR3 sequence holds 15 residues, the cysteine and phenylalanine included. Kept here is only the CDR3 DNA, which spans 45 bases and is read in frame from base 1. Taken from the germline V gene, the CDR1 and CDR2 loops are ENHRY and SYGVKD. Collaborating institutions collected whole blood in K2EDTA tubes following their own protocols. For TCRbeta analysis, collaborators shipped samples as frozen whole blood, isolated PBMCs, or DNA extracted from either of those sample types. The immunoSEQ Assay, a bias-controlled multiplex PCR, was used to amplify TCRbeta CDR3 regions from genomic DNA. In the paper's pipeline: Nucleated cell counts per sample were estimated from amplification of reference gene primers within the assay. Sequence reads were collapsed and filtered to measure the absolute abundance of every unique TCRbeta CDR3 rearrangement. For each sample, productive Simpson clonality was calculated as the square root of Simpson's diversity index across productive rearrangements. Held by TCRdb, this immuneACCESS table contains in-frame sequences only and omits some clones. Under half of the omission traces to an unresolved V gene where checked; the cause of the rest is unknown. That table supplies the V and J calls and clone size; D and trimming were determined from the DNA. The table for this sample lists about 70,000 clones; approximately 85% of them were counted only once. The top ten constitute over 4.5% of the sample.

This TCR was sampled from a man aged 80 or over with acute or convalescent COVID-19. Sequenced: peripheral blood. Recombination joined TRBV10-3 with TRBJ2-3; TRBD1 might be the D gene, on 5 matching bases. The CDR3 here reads CAISGTLGSTDTQYF. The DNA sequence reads TGTGCCATCAGTGGGACACTGGGATCTACAGATACGCAGTATTTT.